A single sample is the source of the 7 T cell receptor beta chains below, sequenced in a study of shared clonotypes between healthy human individuals. Libraries were prepared by immunoSEQ multiplex PCR; TCRdb keeps only in-frame clonotypes and omits some of them. The sample contains fewer than 2.5 million clones, 93% of which appear only once. Sequencing was done on a sample of naive CD4+ T cells from PBMCs. The subset was: CD45RA+ positively selected. The receptors come from a man aged 18 to 30 in good health. Some clones in this sample may be carry-over from other donors' samples.

The rearrangement uses TRBV2 and TRBJ1-5; 7 bases agree with TRBD1. V shed 2 bases, J shed 6 bases, and the junction held 10 bases outside the gene matches. Germline values: CDR1 SNHLY, CDR2 FYNNEI. There are 16 residues in the CDR3. The CDR3 region has the DNA TGTGCCAGCAGTGAAAGGGACGACAGGGCGGGTCAGCCCCAGCATTTT. It translates to CASSERDDRAGQPQHF.

V and J are TRBV5-8 and TRBJ1-4; TRBD1 might be the D (5 bases). V gave up 4 bases and J gave up 7 bases, with 14 bases separating them. Germline CDR1 reads SGHTS; CDR2 reads YDEGEE. CDR3 length: 14 residues. This chain's CDR3 is CASSPNRGGEKLFF. The CDR3 DNA follows: TGTGCCAGCAGCCCAAATCGCGGGGGTGAAAAACTGTTTTTT.

This sequence joins TRBV6-5 and TRBJ2-7; 8 nucleotides align to TRBD1. The CDR3 is 15 amino acids. CDR1 and CDR2 from the germline V gene are MNHEY and SVGAGI. The trim removed 2 bases at V and 3 bases at J, leaving 6 bases unmatched. This CDR3 reads CASSYGGTGYYEQYF. The CDR3 nucleotides read TGTGCCAGCAGTTACGGGGGGACAGGATACTACGAGCAGTACTTC.

The chain employs TRBV4-2 and TRBJ2-3, with D possibly TRBD2 on 6 matching bases. Germline CDR1 is LGHNA and CDR2 is YNFKEQ. The CDR3 is made up of 16 amino acids. Trimming left V 4 bases short and J 1 base short, with 15 bases between. CDR3 nucleotide sequence: TGTGCCAGCAGCCCGAGACTAGTTAAGGGCACAGATACGCAGTATTTT. Its translation: CASSPRLVKGTDTQYF.

CDR3 sequence: CATSRDARATNEKLFF. In nucleotides, the CDR3 is TGTGCCACCAGCAGAGATGCCCGAGCAACTAATGAAAAACTGTTTTTT. This chain uses TRBV15 with TRBJ1-4; D is unclear. Germline CDR1 and CDR2: LNHNV and YYDKDF (reference sequence). Trimming stripped 0 bases from V and 0 bases from J, with 8 bases between. This CDR3 contains 16 residues.

The chain uses TRBV6-6 and TRBJ2-5, with D possibly being TRBD1 or TRBD2 (7 bases each). CDR1 and CDR2 from the germline V gene are MNHNY and SVGAGI (reference sequence). V lost 5 bases, J lost 5 bases, and 12 bases lay in between. The CDR3 has 13 amino acids. The CDR3 loop reads CASSTRGGETQYF. The CDR3 nucleotides read TGTGCCAGCAGTACCAGGGGGGGGGAGACCCAGTACTTC.

The V and J genes are TRBV28 and TRBJ1-2; weak D call: TRBD1 (5 bases). Trimming shortened V by 2 bases and J by 4 bases, and 11 bases separated the two germline ends. The CDR3 extends over 14 amino acids. Germline assignment: CDR1 MDHEN and CDR2 SYDVKM. The CDR3 loop reads CASSLLDRPYGYTF. The CDR3 bases are TGTGCCAGCAGTTTACTTGACAGACCCTATGGCTACACCTTC.